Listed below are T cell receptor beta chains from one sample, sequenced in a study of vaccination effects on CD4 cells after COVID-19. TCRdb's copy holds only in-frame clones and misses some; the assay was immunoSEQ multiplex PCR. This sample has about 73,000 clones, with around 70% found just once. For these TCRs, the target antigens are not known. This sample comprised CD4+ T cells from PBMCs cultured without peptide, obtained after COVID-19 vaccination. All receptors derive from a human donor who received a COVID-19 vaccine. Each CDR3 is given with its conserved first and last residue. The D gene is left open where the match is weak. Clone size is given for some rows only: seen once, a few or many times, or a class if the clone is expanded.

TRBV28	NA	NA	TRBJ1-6	TGTGCCAGCAGTCTACTTAATTCACCCCTCCACTTT	CASSLLNSPLHF
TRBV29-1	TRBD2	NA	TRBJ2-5	TGCGGACTAGCGAAGAACCCATACCAAGAGACCCAGTACTTC	CGLAKNPYQETQYF
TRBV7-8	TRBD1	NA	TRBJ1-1	TGTGCCAGCAGCCCCCGGCGGACAGGTCAGACTGAAGCTTTCTTT	CASSPRRTGQTEAFF
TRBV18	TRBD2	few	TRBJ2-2	TGTGCCAGCTCACCTCGGCGGGGGGCCACCGGGGAGCTGTTTTTT	CASSPRRGATGELFF
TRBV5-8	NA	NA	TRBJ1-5	TGTGCCAGCAGCTTGGGGTGGATTGACAATCAGCCCCAGCATTTT	CASSLGWIDNQPQHF
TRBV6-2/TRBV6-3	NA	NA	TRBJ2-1	TGTGCCAGCAGTTACTCTTGGGATGAGCAGTTCTTC	CASSYSWDEQFF
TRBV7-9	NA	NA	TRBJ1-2	TGTGCCAGCAGCTTCGCGGGACATAACTATGGCTACACCTTC	CASSFAGHNYGYTF
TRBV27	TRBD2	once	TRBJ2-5	TGTGCCAGCAGTCCACGCCCCTGGACTAGCGGGAGGGCTGAGACCCAGTACTTC	CASSPRPWTSGRAETQYF
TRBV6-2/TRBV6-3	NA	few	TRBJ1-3	TGTGCCAGCAGTTACAGCTCTGGAAACACCATATATTTT	CASSYSSGNTIYF
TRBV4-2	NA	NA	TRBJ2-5	TGTGCCAGCAGCCACAGATTCTCGGGGTTCCAAGAGACCCAGTACTTC	CASSHRFSGFQETQYF
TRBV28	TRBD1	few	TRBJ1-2	TGTGCCAGCAGTACGACAGGGGGCGACTATGGCTACACCTTC	CASSTTGGDYGYTF
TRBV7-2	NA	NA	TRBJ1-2	TGTGCCAGCAGCTTAGGAGGGCAGAGGAACTATGGCTACACCTTC	CASSLGGQRNYGYTF
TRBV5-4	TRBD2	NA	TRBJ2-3	TGTGCCAGCAGCTATACGAGCGGGACTAGCACAGATACGCAGTATTTT	CASSYTSGTSTDTQYF
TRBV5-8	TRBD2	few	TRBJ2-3	TGTGCCAGCCCCAGGGCCCCAGCGGGGGGGCCTCCGAGCACAGATACGCAGTATTTT	CASPRAPAGGPPSTDTQYF
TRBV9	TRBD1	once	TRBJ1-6	TGTGCCAGCAGCGCGGGACAGGCGAGCTCCTATAATTCACCCCTCCACTTT	CASSAGQASSYNSPLHF
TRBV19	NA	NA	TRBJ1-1	TGTGCCAGTAGCTCAACGGGGGATACTGAAGCTTTCTTT	CASSSTGDTEAFF
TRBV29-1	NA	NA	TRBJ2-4	TGCAGCGTCGGAACAAACATTCAGTACTTC	CSVGTNIQYF
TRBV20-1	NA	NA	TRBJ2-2	TGCAGTGCTAGTCGCCAGTACACCGGGGAGCTGTTTTTT	CSASRQYTGELFF
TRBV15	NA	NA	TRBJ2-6	TGTGCCACCAGCACCCCCCTGGGGAAGACTGGGGCCAACGTCCTGACTTTC	CATSTPLGKTGANVLTF
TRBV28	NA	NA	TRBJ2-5	TGTGCCAGCACCGCTTCGGGATCTAGGCAAGAGACCCAGTACTTC	CASTASGSRQETQYF
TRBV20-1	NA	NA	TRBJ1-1	TGCAGTGCTTGTCTGAACACTGAAGCTTTCTTT	CSACLNTEAFF
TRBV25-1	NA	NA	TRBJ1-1	TGTGCCAGCAGTGAATACCGTATGAACACTGAAGCTTTCTTT	CASSEYRMNTEAFF
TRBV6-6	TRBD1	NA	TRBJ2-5	TGTGCCAGCAGTCCAACGACAGGGGGCAAGAGAACCCAGTACTTC	CASSPTTGGKRTQYF
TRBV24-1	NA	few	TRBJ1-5	TGTGCCACCAGTGATCCCCAGGGAAATCAGCCCCAGCATTTT	CATSDPQGNQPQHF
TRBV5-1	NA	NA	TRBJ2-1	TGCGCCAGCAGCTTGGGAGGGGGGGCATACAATGAGCAGTTCTTC	CASSLGGGAYNEQFF
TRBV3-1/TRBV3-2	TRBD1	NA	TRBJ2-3	TGTGCCAGCAGCCCCAGACAGGGTCCCACAGATACGCAGTATTTT	CASSPRQGPTDTQYF
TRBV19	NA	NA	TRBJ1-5	TGTGCCAGTAGTATAACCCGGGGCAATCAGCCCCAGCATTTT	CASSITRGNQPQHF
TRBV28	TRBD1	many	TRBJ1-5	TGTGCCAGCAGCAGTCAGGGGGCACGGCAGCCCCAGCATTTT	CASSSQGARQPQHF
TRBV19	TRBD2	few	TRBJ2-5	TGTGCCAGTAGCCTCGTTGGGACTAGCGGGGTAGGAGGGGACCAGTACTTC	CASSLVGTSGVGGDQYF
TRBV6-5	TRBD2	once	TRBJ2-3	TGTGCCAGCAGTTCCCGTGGCGGGGGGGGTACGCAGTATTTT	CASSSRGGGGTQYF
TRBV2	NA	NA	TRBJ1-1	TGTGCCAGCAGTGAAGACGGGGGACCCACTGAAGCTTTCTTT	CASSEDGGPTEAFF
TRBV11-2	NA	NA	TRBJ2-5	TGTGCCAGCAGCCTACCCTCCGGCAGGAGATTCCAAGAGACCCAGTACTTC	CASSLPSGRRFQETQYF
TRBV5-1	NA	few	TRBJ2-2	TGCGCCAGCAGCTTTCTTTCAGGGAGGACCGGGGAGCTGTTTTTT	CASSFLSGRTGELFF
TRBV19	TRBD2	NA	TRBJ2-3	TGTGCCAGTAGTCGGGGGGGGGCAGGGACAGATACGCAGTATTTT	CASSRGGAGTDTQYF
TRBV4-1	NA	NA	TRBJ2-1	TGCGCCAGCAGCCAAGGGTTGAGTCTAGCGCCTTACAATGAGCAGTTCTTC	CASSQGLSLAPYNEQFF